Described below is a single T cell receptor (beta chain) sequence and its context. The protocol was immunoSEQ multiplex PCR, while the TCRdb copy is restricted to in-frame clones and leaves out a portion. The sample shows some 41,000 clones, about three quarters of them seen only once. The sort gate was single viable CD3+CD4+CD8-CD45RO+ cells for memory CD4+ T cells. This specimen belongs to a study of memory CD4+ T cells and cytomegalovirus serostatus. Whole-study context: Healthy Belgian adult donors included roughly nine CMV-positive and 24 CMV-negative people.

Deletions cut 3 bases from V and 0 bases from J, with 9 bases between. The germline gives CDR1 LNHDA, CDR2 SQIVND (reference sequence). The CDR3 loop spans 14 amino acids. Material: memory CD4+ T cells from blood. The TCR sequence derives from an adult in good health and CMV-seronegative. This chain joins TRBV19 and TRBJ2-7; D remains ambiguous. The CDR3 DNA reads TGTGCCAGTAGTATCGGCGGTAGCTCCTACGAGCAGTACTTC. Residues: CASSIGGSSYEQYF.